This TCR beta chain was recovered during a study of OX40 agonist ivuxolimab in advanced cancers. Turning to this clone: The antigen remains undetermined.

Study-wide points: The study did not work out the antigen specificity of the expanded peripheral T cells. With doses of 0.1 to 3.0 mg/kg, CD4+ and CD8+ blood T cells had undergone clonal expansion by week 6.

Clones were read by immunoSEQ multiplex PCR, and TCRdb kept only the in-frame ones, dropping some. In the table there are about 70,000 clones, almost 90% of which are singletons. The V and J ends lost 6 bases and 5 bases respectively, with 13 bases between them. CDR1 and CDR2 (germline): LNHDA, SQIVND (reference sequence). The CDR3 is 13 amino acids. The rearrangement joins TRBV19 to TRBJ2-5; no clear D gene. The sequences come from CD4+ or CD8+ T cells sorted from blood, collected in a trial of the OX40 agonist ivuxolimab. The clonotype originates from an adult with an advanced solid tumor such as melanoma, head and neck, liver or kidney cancer. The CDR3 DNA sequence: TGTGCCAGTAGCATCTCCGTAGAGGAGACCCAGTACTTC. Its protein is CASSISVEETQYF.